There are a few counts of the clone carrying this TCR beta chain. As yet, its antigen is unknown. The data stem from a study of CD4+ T cells in melanoma. TCRdb's copy holds only in-frame clones and misses some; the assay was immunoSEQ multiplex PCR. The data show roughly 110,000 clones, around 93% seen once. The CDR3 extends over 14 amino acids. The ends were cut back, 4 bases at V and 5 bases at J, with 15 bases in the middle. Germline CDR1 and CDR2: SGHRS and YFSETQ. Overall study findings and caveats: In melanoma, neoantigen-specific CD4+ T cells reportedly differed in differentiation state. CD8+ T cell, macrophage and B cell function reportedly correlated with neoantigen-specific CD4+ T cells.

Sample: peripheral blood. This receptor was obtained from a human donor with melanoma. The chain is built from TRBV5-1 and TRBJ1-1, with D perhaps matching TRBD1 (6 bases). CDR3 residues: CASSPDSSRTEAFF. The CDR3 DNA reads as TGCGCCAGCAGCCCGGACAGTTCTAGGACTGAAGCTTTCTTT.